These T cell receptor beta chains were read from a single sample in a study of PD-L1 blockade in urothelial cancer. Assay used: immunoSEQ multiplex PCR; TCRdb lists only in-frame clones, some missing. The table records some 71,000 clones, around 81% of them present only once. The sample here was PBMCs, taken around atezolizumab (anti-PD-L1) treatment. These TCRs come from a man aged 40-55 years with urothelial cancer. Each CDR3 is given with its conserved first and last residue. Each record gives: clone size, V gene, J gene, CDR3 length, D gene, CDR3 DNA, CDR3 protein. D genes are given only for firm matches. Expanded clones get a size class; other rows say once, few or many, or leave the size out.

clone_size: -; v_call: TRBV4-1; j_call: TRBJ2-4; cdr3_length: 14; d_call: -; cdr3_nt: TGCGCCAGCAGCCAGGGTCAGGGGGGAAACATTCAGTACTTC; cdr3_aa: CASSQGQGGNIQYF
clone_size: -; v_call: TRBV7-7; j_call: TRBJ2-7; cdr3_length: 16; d_call: -; cdr3_nt: TGTGCTAGCAACCAACGACCAAGGACTCAGCTCTACGAGCAGTACTTC; cdr3_aa: CASNQRPRTQLYEQYF
clone_size: -; v_call: TRBV10-1; j_call: TRBJ1-5; cdr3_length: 13; d_call: TRBD1; cdr3_nt: TGCGCCAGCATGCGGACAGGGGATCAGCCCCAGCATTTT; cdr3_aa: CASMRTGDQPQHF
clone_size: -; v_call: TRBV19; j_call: TRBJ2-7; cdr3_length: 14; d_call: -; cdr3_nt: TGTGCCAGTAGTCGGCGCCTTGAGGACTACGAGCAGTACTTC; cdr3_aa: CASSRRLEDYEQYF
clone_size: -; v_call: TRBV5-8; j_call: TRBJ1-1; cdr3_length: 15; d_call: TRBD1; cdr3_nt: TGTGCCAGCAGCTTCAAGCCGGGACAGGGTACTGAAGCTTTCTTT; cdr3_aa: CASSFKPGQGTEAFF
clone_size: -; v_call: TRBV7-8; j_call: TRBJ2-5; cdr3_length: 14; d_call: -; cdr3_nt: TGTGCCAGCAGCCTGACAGCTTACCAAGAGACCCAGTACTTC; cdr3_aa: CASSLTAYQETQYF
clone_size: -; v_call: TRBV30; j_call: TRBJ2-7; cdr3_length: 12; d_call: TRBD2; cdr3_nt: TGTGCCTGGTCCACGGGAGGGAGGGAGCAGTACTTC; cdr3_aa: CAWSTGGREQYF
clone_size: -; v_call: TRBV19; j_call: TRBJ2-1; cdr3_length: 17; d_call: TRBD2; cdr3_nt: TGTGCCAGTAGTGGCGGGCTAGCGGGGCGCTCCTACAATGAGCAGTTCTTC; cdr3_aa: CASSGGLAGRSYNEQFF
clone_size: -; v_call: TRBV7-8; j_call: TRBJ2-7; cdr3_length: 15; d_call: TRBD2; cdr3_nt: TGTGCCAGCAGCTTGACTAGCGGGAGTACGTACGAGCAGTACTTC; cdr3_aa: CASSLTSGSTYEQYF
clone_size: once; v_call: TRBV19; j_call: TRBJ1-2; cdr3_length: 16; d_call: -; cdr3_nt: TGTGCCAGTAGTATACTCGGACAGACGACTAACTATGGCTACACCTTC; cdr3_aa: CASSILGQTTNYGYTF
clone_size: -; v_call: TRBV18; j_call: TRBJ2-6; cdr3_length: 15; d_call: -; cdr3_nt: TGTGCCAGCTCACTTACGAGGGCTGGGGCCAACGTCCTGACTTTC; cdr3_aa: CASSLTRAGANVLTF
clone_size: -; v_call: TRBV21-1; j_call: TRBJ2-1; cdr3_length: 16; d_call: -; cdr3_nt: TGTGCCAGCAGCAAAAGGACTGAGCGGGAGTACAATGAGCAGTTCTTC; cdr3_aa: CASSKRTEREYNEQFF
clone_size: -; v_call: TRBV6-5; j_call: TRBJ1-2; cdr3_length: 12; d_call: -; cdr3_nt: TGTGCCAGCAGCACAGGGCTATACGGCTACACCTTC; cdr3_aa: CASSTGLYGYTF
clone_size: once; v_call: TRBV10-1; j_call: TRBJ2-7; cdr3_length: 13; d_call: TRBD1; cdr3_nt: TGCGCCAGCAGCCGAGTTACAGGGGCCGAGCAGTACTTC; cdr3_aa: CASSRVTGAEQYF
clone_size: -; v_call: TRBV13; j_call: TRBJ2-2; cdr3_length: 13; d_call: -; cdr3_nt: TGTGCCAGCAGAAACTTACACACCGGGGAGCTGTTTTTT; cdr3_aa: CASRNLHTGELFF
clone_size: -; v_call: TRBV28; j_call: TRBJ1-1; cdr3_length: 14; d_call: -; cdr3_nt: TGTGCCAGCAGTTTACAGGGGCCCAACACTGAAGCTTTCTTT; cdr3_aa: CASSLQGPNTEAFF
clone_size: -; v_call: TRBV9; j_call: TRBJ1-2; cdr3_length: 15; d_call: TRBD1; cdr3_nt: TGTGCCAGCAGCGTAGGAGACAGGGGGCGGAATGGCTACACCTTC; cdr3_aa: CASSVGDRGRNGYTF
clone_size: -; v_call: TRBV19; j_call: TRBJ1-2; cdr3_length: 15; d_call: -; cdr3_nt: TGTGCCAGTAGTACTCGCAGGATCCTTACGAACGGCTACACCTTC; cdr3_aa: CASSTRRILTNGYTF
clone_size: once; v_call: TRBV28; j_call: TRBJ1-2; cdr3_length: 13; d_call: -; cdr3_nt: TGTGCCGTAAAGACGGGAACTAACTATGGCTACACCTTC; cdr3_aa: CAVKTGTNYGYTF
clone_size: -; v_call: TRBV27; j_call: TRBJ2-5; cdr3_length: 13; d_call: -; cdr3_nt: TGTGCCAGATTCTCGGGACTGGAAGAGACCCAGTACTTC; cdr3_aa: CARFSGLEETQYF
clone_size: few; v_call: TRBV5-1; j_call: TRBJ1-1; cdr3_length: 14; d_call: -; cdr3_nt: TGCGCCAGCGGAACAGGGCCGGCGAACACTGAAGCTTTCTTT; cdr3_aa: CASGTGPANTEAFF
clone_size: once; v_call: TRBV2; j_call: TRBJ2-2; cdr3_length: 13; d_call: -; cdr3_nt: TGTGCCAGCAGTGAGGTGGCCACCGGGGAGCTGTTTTTT; cdr3_aa: CASSEVATGELFF
clone_size: -; v_call: TRBV14; j_call: TRBJ1-2; cdr3_length: 15; d_call: -; cdr3_nt: TGTGCCAGCAGCCAAGAATGGGGAGGGGTTTTGGGCTACACCTTC; cdr3_aa: CASSQEWGGVLGYTF
clone_size: -; v_call: TRBV9; j_call: TRBJ2-1; cdr3_length: 15; d_call: TRBD2; cdr3_nt: TGTGCCAGCAGCGTCCCCCCGGGACTAGACGGTGAGCAGTTCTTC; cdr3_aa: CASSVPPGLDGEQFF
clone_size: -; v_call: TRBV5-1; j_call: TRBJ1-1; cdr3_length: 15; d_call: -; cdr3_nt: TGCGCCAGCTCCCGACAGAGTGAGATGAACACTGAAGCTTTCTTT; cdr3_aa: CASSRQSEMNTEAFF
clone_size: -; v_call: TRBV4-1; j_call: TRBJ2-7; cdr3_length: 15; d_call: TRBD1; cdr3_nt: TGCGCCAGCAGCCCGACAGGGATAGGAGCCTACGAGCAGTACTTC; cdr3_aa: CASSPTGIGAYEQYF
clone_size: few; v_call: TRBV20-1; j_call: TRBJ1-2; cdr3_length: 11; d_call: -; cdr3_nt: TGCAGTGCGGTAAGCCTTAAGAGCTACACCTTC; cdr3_aa: CSAVSLKSYTF
clone_size: -; v_call: TRBV28; j_call: TRBJ2-3; cdr3_length: 15; d_call: -; cdr3_nt: TGTGCCAGCGTAGGGGGTACAGCCCACACAGATACGCAGTATTTT; cdr3_aa: CASVGGTAHTDTQYF
clone_size: -; v_call: TRBV7-3; j_call: TRBJ2-2; cdr3_length: 16; d_call: TRBD1; cdr3_nt: TGTGCCAGCAGCTCCGACAGGGGGCGCAACACCGGGGAGCTGTTTTTT; cdr3_aa: CASSSDRGRNTGELFF
clone_size: -; v_call: TRBV30; j_call: TRBJ1-4; cdr3_length: 16; d_call: -; cdr3_nt: TGTGCCTGGAGCCATACTTCGCTAGGGAGGCGTGAAAAACTGTTTTTT; cdr3_aa: CAWSHTSLGRREKLFF
clone_size: -; v_call: TRBV2; j_call: TRBJ2-7; cdr3_length: 12; d_call: TRBD1; cdr3_nt: TGTGCCAGCGTAGGGGGCTCGGCTCAGGTTTACTTC; cdr3_aa: CASVGGSAQVYF